This is a list of T cell receptor beta chains from one sample in a study of PD-1 blockade in classical Hodgkin lymphoma. Measured with immunoSEQ multiplex PCR; TCRdb has only the in-frame clones, and not every one. The sample includes about 110,000 clones, roughly nine tenths of them seen just once. The input for sequencing was peripheral blood mononuclear cells (PBMCs), taken before the second cycle of nivolumab. The source is a human donor with classical Hodgkin lymphoma. Both conserved end residues are part of each CDR3. Each record gives: V gene, J gene, CDR3 length, D gene, CDR3 protein, CDR3 DNA. The D gene is left open where the match is weak.

>TRBV5-4|TRBJ1-1|16|.
CASSLATGQWNTEAFF
TGTGCCAGCAGCTTGGCTACTGGACAGTGGAACACTGAAGCTTTCTTT
>TRBV4-2|TRBJ2-7|16|.
CASSQEGDGSHYEQYF
TGTGCCAGCAGCCAAGAGGGGGACGGGAGCCACTACGAGCAGTACTTC
>TRBV5-1|TRBJ1-1|15|.
CASSLESHMNTEAFF
TGCGCCAGCAGCTTGGAGAGTCACATGAACACTGAAGCTTTCTTT
>TRBV19|TRBJ2-1|13|.
CASSINSGDEQFF
TGTGCCAGTAGTATTAATTCAGGCGATGAGCAGTTCTTC
>TRBV25-1|TRBJ1-4|15|.
CASSEWGESNEKLFF
TGTGCCAGCAGTGAATGGGGGGAGTCTAATGAAAAACTGTTTTTT
>TRBV29-1|TRBJ2-2|15|TRBD2
CSVGGLAGDSGELFF
TGCAGCGTGGGAGGACTAGCGGGAGACTCCGGGGAGCTGTTTTTT
>TRBV4-1|TRBJ2-1|17|TRBD2
CASSQAPSGSGLNEQFF
TGCGCCAGCAGCCAAGCCCCTAGCGGGAGTGGGCTTAATGAGCAGTTCTTC
>TRBV6-5|TRBJ2-5|15|TRBD1
CASRNTGQATETQYF
TGTGCCAGTCGGAATACGGGACAGGCTACCGAGACCCAGTACTTC
>TRBV6-5|TRBJ1-5|15|.
CASSKTASRNQPQHF
TGTGCCAGCAGCAAGACCGCCTCACGCAATCAGCCCCAGCATTTT
>TRBV5-4|TRBJ1-1|14|TRBD1
CASGDRSGNTEAFF
TGCGCCAGTGGGGACAGGTCGGGGAACACTGAAGCCTTCTTT
>TRBV7-8|TRBJ1-5|15|.
CASSSLNGVNQPQHF
TGTGCCAGCAGCAGTCTTAACGGGGTCAATCAGCCCCAGCATTTT
>TRBV9|TRBJ2-1|16|.
CASSVGGATSYNEQFF
TGTGCCAGCAGCGTAGGGGGGGCGACCTCCTACAATGAGCAGTTCTTC